This TCR beta chain was retrieved from a study of T-cell memory formation after mild COVID-19. Overall study findings and caveats: Second-wave clones peaking on day 37 lacked confirmed SARS-CoV-2 specificity. Several responding clones turned up in pre-infection memory, indicating that cross-reactive memory may have taken part. Contracting clones from day 15 to 85 had balanced CD4/CD8; later expanders favoured CD4+.

As regards this clonotype: Its specificity is not known.

Libraries for TCRalpha and TCRbeta carried sample barcodes and unique molecular identifiers via 5'RACE. TCRdb redid the calling of the 5' RACE reads with MiXCR, one entry per CDR3 protein. Among over 400,000 distinct CDR3 sequences listed, about a quarter were seen once. Sequencing input: PBMCs or a T cell subset sorted from them (not recorded which). The TCR sequence derives from an adult woman who had mild COVID-19 (a few samples of this study predate the infection). Cell type and time point are not known.

CDR3 loop: CASSTDRDTEAFF. CDR3 sequence (DNA): TGTGCCAGCAGCACAGACAGGGATACTGAAGCTTTCTTT. The chain employs TRBV5-5 and TRBJ1-1; 7 nucleotides agree with TRBD1. The CDR3 sequence is 13 residues long. J gave up 5 bases and V 4 bases, and 5 bases lay outside the gene matches. Germline assignment: CDR1 SGHKS and CDR2 YYEKEE (reference sequence).